The present TCR beta chain was sequenced within a study of radiation and T cells in renal cell carcinoma. This clone turned up a few times. The antigen is not known. Time point given: blood 4 weeks post-SBRT, at nephrectomy. Treatment of the sample: 15 Gy SBRT to primary tumor, nephrectomy 4 weeks later. Nephrectomy followed 15 Gy stereotactic body radiation by 4 weeks. Radiation-treated patients gave blood at baseline, week 2 and week 4. The patient's renal cell carcinoma had clear cell pathology. General observations from the study: In blood, top tumor clones expanded by 2 weeks, shrinking by 4.

Sequencing was performed with immunoSEQ multiplex PCR; in TCRdb, only in-frame clones are kept and a portion is missing. Among tens of thousands of clones listed, about 82% were seen once. Material: blood, obtained from a patient whose treatment included radiotherapy and nephrectomy. This clonotype was sampled from a man in his fifties or sixties with renal cell carcinoma.

The DNA of the CDR3 is TGCGCCAGCAGCTTTGGGACAGCCCTAGAGACCCAGTACTTC. Translation: CASSFGTALETQYF. The chain has TRBV5-1 and TRBJ2-5; 7 bases fit TRBD1. The V segment lost 2 bases and the J segment 4 bases; nucleotides outside the gene matches: 5. The CDR3 runs to 14 residues. Germline values: CDR1 SGHRS, CDR2 YFSETQ.